The following is a TCR beta chain sequence with its context. Under the authors' procedure: Estimation of nucleated cell counts relied on the amplification of reference gene primers. Measured with immunoSEQ multiplex PCR; TCRdb has only the in-frame clones, and not every one. From that table come the V and J calls and clone size; the DNA was used to work out D and trimming. Here the sample spans roughly 46,000 clones, around 89% being singletons. The data stem from a study of blood T cell repertoires in COVID-19. On the study more broadly: The United States, Italy and Spain supplied acute and convalescent COVID-19 samples. T cells, B-cell-depleted T cells, or PBMCs supplied cDNA or gDNA.

Trimming cost V 2 bases and J 6 bases; bases outside gene matches: 4. The germline V gene encodes CDR1 SGDLS and CDR2 YYNGEE. There are 14 residues in the CDR3. The sequence was collected from a man in his fifties or sixties with active COVID-19. This chain uses TRBV9 with TRBJ2-1, with 8 bases identical to TRBD2. The sequenced sample consisted of peripheral blood. The CDR3 sequence is CASSVLAGTNEQFF. The DNA for the CDR3 is TGTGCCAGCAGCGTGTTAGCGGGAACCAATGAGCAGTTCTTC.